The clone carrying this T cell receptor (beta chain) was seen a handful of times. Sample-barcoded 5' priming and a J-beta primer mix drove a second PCR of roughly 7 to 11 cycles. Each CDR3 protein is one row after TCRdb ran MiXCR on the 5' RACE reads. The sample lists approximately 800,000 distinct CDR3 sequences; roughly 35% were seen once. This sample was included in a study of blood T cells in healthy people across ages. This CDR3 comprises 14 residues. V was cut by 3 bases and J by 2 bases, with 10 bases left in between. CDR1 is MNHEY, CDR2 SVGEGT, per germline. Source material: blood. V and J are TRBV6-2 or TRBV6-3 and TRBJ2-5; the D is unclear. This clonotype originated in a man aged 18 to 30 in good health. The CDR3, as DNA: TGTGCCAGCAGTTATCTAAGCCTTCAAGAGACCCAGTACTTC. The encoded protein is CASSYLSLQETQYF.